This entry lists 5 T cell receptor beta chains sequenced from one sample in a study of T cells in Graves' hyperthyroidism and ophthalmopathy. RNA transcripts provided the source from which TCR beta CDR3 regions were amplified. An initial round of RT-PCR targeting the TCR CDR3 relied on the HTBI primer set. TCRdb reprocessed the multiplex PCR reads with MiXCR, giving one entry per CDR3 protein. The table lists hundreds of thousands of distinct CDR3 sequences, around 13% of them singletons. The sample consisted of blood. These TCRs come from a woman in her thirties with Graves' hyperthyroidism that later progressed to Graves' ophthalmopathy.

The chain uses TRBV7-9 and TRBJ2-3, with D perhaps matching TRBD1 or TRBD2 (5 bases each). The CDR3 totals 17 residues. Looked up from germline, CDR1 is SEHNR and CDR2 is FQNEAQ (reference sequence). Trimming left V 0 bases short and J 6 bases short, with 19 bases between. In nucleotides, the CDR3 is TGTGCCAGCAGCTTAGCAGTAGGCAGGGAGTTTGCGGATACGCAGTATTTT. Encoded protein: CASSLAVGREFADTQYF.

This clonotype was seen repeatedly, ten times or more. The gene calls are TRBV24-1 and TRBJ2-2, with D possibly TRBD2 on 6 matching bases. The ends were cut back, 4 bases at V and 5 bases at J, with 10 bases in the middle. The germline gives CDR1 KGHDR, CDR2 SFDVKD. The CDR3 covers 14 residues. Here the CDR3 reads CATSEVGGTGELFF. The CDR3 nucleotides are TGTGCCACCAGTGAGGTTGGGGGGACCGGGGAGCTGTTTTTT.

About this clonotype itself: This could be a read error, since a much larger clone is one nucleotide away. The rearrangement joins TRBV4-2 to TRBJ2-1, with D tentatively TRBD1 (5 bases). The germline gives CDR1 LGHNA, CDR2 YNFKEQ. The CDR3 is 15 residues long. The CDR3 sequence: CASRQEARETNEQFF. The CDR3 coding sequence is TGTGCCAGCCGCCAAGAGGCCAGGGAAACCAATGAGCAGTTCTTC.

In this sample, this clonotype turned up a few times. V gene TRBV28 combines with J gene TRBJ1-6; unclear D gene. The germline CDR1 and CDR2 sequences are MDHEN and SYDVKM. The CDR3 consists of 18 residues. V lost 2 bases to trimming and J lost 5 bases, with 19 bases between them. The CDR3 coding sequence is TGTGCCAGCAGTTTAAAGTTCGGGAGGATCGTTGATAATTCACCCCTCCACTTT. This codes for CASSLKFGRIVDNSPLHF.

The gene calls are TRBV5-4 and TRBJ1-1; unclear D gene. There are 17 residues in the CDR3. From germline, CDR1 is SGHNT and CDR2 YYREEE (reference sequence). V lost 0 bases and J lost 4, with 19 bases in between. The CDR3 region is CASSLAVAGGRGTEAFF. The CDR3 DNA is TGTGCCAGCAGCTTGGCAGTAGCGGGAGGCCGCGGCACTGAAGCTTTCTTT.